The present entry profiles one T cell receptor (beta chain) with its context. Its specificity is unknown. This sample was included in a study of early stage breast cancer tumors. The study's findings and limits: Compared with adjacent normal breast tissue, tumors showed about 2.3-fold greater T cell density and higher clonality.

TCRdb keeps only in-frame clones here, not all; method: immunoSEQ multiplex PCR. The data contain tens of thousands of clones, roughly 80% of them singletons. Each tumor contributed about 17-55 mg of diced tissue. This receptor was identified in a person between 30 and 45 years old with breast cancer. The material sequenced was breast tumor tissue.

The CDR3 nucleotides are TGCGCCAGCAGCCATTCTAATAGGACAGGGGGGTACGAGCAGTACTTC. Translating it yields CASSHSNRTGGYEQYF. The chain links TRBV4-1 to TRBJ2-7, with 10 bases matching TRBD1. The CDR3 has 16 amino acids. With V trimmed by 3 bases and J by 4 bases, 9 bases remained unmatched. Germline-derived CDR1 and CDR2 are MGHRA and YSYEKL.